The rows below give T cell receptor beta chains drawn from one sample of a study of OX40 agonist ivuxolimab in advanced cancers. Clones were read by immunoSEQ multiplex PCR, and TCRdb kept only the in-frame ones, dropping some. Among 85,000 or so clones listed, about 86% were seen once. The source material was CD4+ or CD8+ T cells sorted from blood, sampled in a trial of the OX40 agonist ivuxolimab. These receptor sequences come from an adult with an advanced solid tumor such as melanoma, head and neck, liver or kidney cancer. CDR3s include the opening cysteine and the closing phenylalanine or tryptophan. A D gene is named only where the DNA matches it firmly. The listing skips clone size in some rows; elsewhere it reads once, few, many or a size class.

TGTGCCAGCAGCTTAGGAGCGAACGCCGGCACAGATACGCAGTATTTT,CASSLGANAGTDTQYF,-,TRBV7-2,-,TRBJ2-3
TGTGCCAGCAGCCCGGAATTCGGGCGGGATTACTCCTACGAGCAGTACTTC,CASSPEFGRDYSYEQYF,few,TRBV5-6,-,TRBJ2-7
TGTGCCAGCAGCGTCGGAGCAGGACCTAATTCACCCCTCCACTTT,CASSVGAGPNSPLHF,-,TRBV9,-,TRBJ1-6
TGTGCCAGCAGCTCCGGACTCGGGACACCCAGCACAGATACGCAGTATTTT,CASSSGLGTPSTDTQYF,-,TRBV5-4,-,TRBJ2-3
TGTGCCAGCTCCCCCCCTTTAGCGGGGGAGACCCAGTACTTC,CASSPPLAGETQYF,-,TRBV18,TRBD2,TRBJ2-5
TGTGCCAGCAGTGAACTAGCGGGGGGAGGTACAGATACGCAGTATTTT,CASSELAGGGTDTQYF,once,TRBV6-4,TRBD2,TRBJ2-3
TGTGCCAGCAGCACCAGGGGGCACGAAGATGGCTACACCTTC,CASSTRGHEDGYTF,-,TRBV7-2,TRBD1,TRBJ1-2
TGTGCCAGCAGTGGCAGGGTCCTTATGGGCACTGAAGCTTTCTTT,CASSGRVLMGTEAFF,-,TRBV6-4,-,TRBJ1-1
TGTGCCAGCAGCCCCCAGACAGGGGGACAGGAAAAACTGTTTTTT,CASSPQTGGQEKLFF,-,TRBV7-6,TRBD1,TRBJ1-4
TGTGCCAGCTCTTCCCTTGGACAGAACTATGGCTACACCTTC,CASSSLGQNYGYTF,-,TRBV2,-,TRBJ1-2
TGTGCCAGCAGCCCCCGGGGCGGGGGGCGGGATGAGCAGTTCTTC,CASSPRGGGRDEQFF,-,TRBV7-6,TRBD2,TRBJ2-1
TGCGCCAGCAGCTTGCAGTCACAGGGAGATGGCTACACCTTC,CASSLQSQGDGYTF,-,TRBV5-1,-,TRBJ1-2
TGTGCCAGCAGCTTAGGCGGGGACGTCGAAGGGTACTTC,CASSLGGDVEGYF,few,TRBV7-2,-,TRBJ2-7